This T cell receptor (beta chain) was profiled in a study of blood T cells in healthy people across ages. Study results and caveats: TCR beta diversity correlated strongly with naive T cell percentage.

The CDR3 is made up of 16 amino acids. With 0 bases clipped from V and 8 bases from J, the junction kept 10 bases outside the gene matches. Germline V gene sequence: CDR1 SGHAT, CDR2 FQNNGV. On this clonotype itself: Its specificity is unknown.

Extraction of total RNA produced a minimum of 5 micrograms from each sample. Together with a sample-barcoded 5' primer, a J-beta primer mix was included in a second PCR lasting roughly 6 to 12 cycles. TCRdb re-called the 5' RACE reads with MiXCR, one entry per CDR3 protein. The data hold hundreds of thousands of distinct CDR3 sequences, with less than 35% observed a single time. This receptor was taken from a woman aged 80 or older in good health. The sample comprised blood. The rearrangement uses TRBV11-2 and TRBJ2-1; 7 bases agree with TRBD1. In DNA form, the CDR3 reads TGTGCCAGCAGCTTAGATTGGGGACAGAGCCTCGATGAGCAGTTCTTC. Its translation: CASSLDWGQSLDEQFF.